The clone carrying this TCR beta chain has only a few counts. MiXCR, applied by TCRdb to the 5' RACE reads, yields one record per CDR3 protein. The sample gives 55,000 to 65,000 distinct CDR3 sequences, 11% of which show up once; about 1.5% is in the top ten. This sample stems from a study of early T cells in non-severe SARS-CoV-2 infection. Germline V lookup: CDR1 DFQATT, CDR2 SNEGSKA (reference sequence). This CDR3 comprises 12 residues. The V and J ends lost 5 bases and 2 bases, in that order; junction bases with no gene match: 0. The V gene is TRBV20-1, the J gene TRBJ2-7; TRBD1 agrees at 10 bases. This TCR derives from an adult who was a healthcare worker with PCR-confirmed SARS-CoV-2 infection or an uninfected control (not recorded which). Material for sequencing was whole blood. The CDR3 nucleotides are TGCAGTGCTGACAGGGGGCCCTACGAGCAGTACTTC. Translated, it gives CSADRGPYEQYF.